Sequencing of this T cell receptor beta chain was carried out in a study of T cell repertoires in cytomegalovirus infection. Study information: Public TCR beta signature analysis indicated the presence of both CMV infection and matching HLA type. The study, taken as a whole, reports: The study found HLA-C-restricted CMV-specific TCR beta clonotypes dominating the ex vivo response. Individuals carrying CMV plus the relevant HLA were identified by cumulative frequency of public TCR beta families.

In this sample, this clonotype turned up many times. Its antigen is not identified. Germline V lookup: CDR1 SQVTM, CDR2 ANQGSEA. With 4 bases clipped from V and 4 bases from J, the junction kept 11 bases outside the gene matches. The CDR3 sequence is 15 residues long. One entry per CDR3 protein results from TCRdb running MiXCR on the reads. The sample lists almost 550,000 distinct CDR3 sequences, 16% occurring once. This TCR derives from a human donor in good health (CMV status not recorded). Some clones in this sample may be carry-over from other donors' samples. The specimen was CD8+ T cells from PBMCs. The chain has TRBV29-1 and TRBJ2-5; 8 bases match TRBD1. CDR3 DNA: TGCAGCGTTGGTTACGGGACAGGCCCCGGAGAGACCCAGTACTTC. Translation: CSVGYGTGPGETQYF.